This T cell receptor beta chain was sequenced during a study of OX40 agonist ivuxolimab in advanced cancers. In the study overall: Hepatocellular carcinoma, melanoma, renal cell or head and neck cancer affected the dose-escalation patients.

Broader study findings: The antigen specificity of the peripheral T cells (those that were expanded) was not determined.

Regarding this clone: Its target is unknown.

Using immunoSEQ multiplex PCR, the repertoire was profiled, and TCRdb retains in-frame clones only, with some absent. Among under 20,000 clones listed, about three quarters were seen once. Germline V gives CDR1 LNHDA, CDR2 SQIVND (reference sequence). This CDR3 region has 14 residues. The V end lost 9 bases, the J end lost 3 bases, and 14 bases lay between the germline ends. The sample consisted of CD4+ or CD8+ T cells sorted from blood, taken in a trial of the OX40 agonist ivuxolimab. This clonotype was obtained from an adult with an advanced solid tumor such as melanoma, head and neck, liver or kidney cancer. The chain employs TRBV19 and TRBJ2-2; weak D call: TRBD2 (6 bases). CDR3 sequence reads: CASKGPGDTGELFF. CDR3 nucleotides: TGTGCCAGCAAAGGTCCGGGGGACACCGGGGAGCTGTTTTTT.